This passage covers 18 T cell receptor beta chains from one sample sequenced in a study of blood T cell repertoires in COVID-19. Clones were sequenced by immunoSEQ multiplex PCR, and TCRdb holds only the in-frame ones, with some missing. The data hold roughly 200,000 clones, with more than 70% observed a single time. Material for sequencing was peripheral blood. These receptors came from a man aged 45 to 65 with COVID-19, enrolled during active disease.

The rearrangement links TRBV18 to TRBJ1-5, with D tentatively TRBD1 (6 bases). The CDR3 has 17 amino acids. The germline gives CDR1 KGHSH, CDR2 LQKENI. Trimming cost V 3 bases and J 4 bases, with 19 bases left between them. CDR3 sequence (DNA): TGTGCCAGCTCACCCACGGCAAACAGGGTCAGGAATCAGCCCCAGCATTTT. Amino acids: CASSPTANRVRNQPQHF. The whole variable domain, remainder taken from reference TRBV18 and TRBJ1-5, is NAGVMQNPRHLVRRRGQEARLRCSPMKGHSHVYWYRQLPEEGLKFMVYLQKENIIDESGMPKERFSAEFPKEGPSILRIQQVVRGDSAAYFCASSPTANRVRNQPQHFGDGTRLSIL.

This chain joins TRBV6-1 and TRBJ1-5; 8 positions match TRBD1. This CDR3 region has 14 residues. Looked up from germline, CDR1 is MNHNS and CDR2 is SASEGT. V lost 1 base and J lost 4; bases outside the gene matches: 0. CDR3 DNA: TGTGCCAGCAGTGAAGGACAGGGGAATCAGCCCCAGCATTTT. Its protein product is CASSEGQGNQPQHF.

The rearrangement joins TRBV3-1 (or the pseudogene TRBV3-2) to TRBJ1-1; possible D gene TRBD1, 5 bases. CDR1 is LGHDT, CDR2 YNNKEL, per germline (reference sequence). Trimming removed 0 bases from V and 4 bases from J, with 12 bases in between. The CDR3 runs 15 residues. CDR3 sequence reads: CASSQDYRMSTEAFF. The CDR3 DNA follows: TGTGCCAGCAGCCAAGATTACAGGATGAGCACTGAAGCTTTCTTT.

The J gene is TRBJ2-6, the V gene TRBV9; D perhaps matches TRBD1 (6 bases). Trimming removed 3 bases from V and 0 bases from J, with 10 bases in between. The CDR3 is 16 amino acids. Germline CDR1 is SGDLS and CDR2 is YYNGEE. The CDR3 DNA is TGTGCCAGCAGCGAAAACAGGGACTCTGGGGCCAACGTCCTGACTTTC. Residues: CASSENRDSGANVLTF. Full variable domain (missing parts from reference TRBV9 and TRBJ2-6): DSGVTQTPKHLITATGQRVTLRCSPRSGDLSVYWYQQSLDQGLQFLIQYYNGEERAKGNILERFSAQQFPDLHSELNLSSLELGDSALYFCASSENRDSGANVLTFGAGSRLTVL.

The DNA of the CDR3 is TGTGCCAGCAGCTTAGGTTCTAGCGGGTCCTACGAGCAGTACTTC. Translated: CASSLGSSGSYEQYF. This chain uses TRBV7-6 with TRBJ2-7; the match to TRBD2 covers 8 bases. Germline V CDR1 and CDR2: SGHVS, FNYEAQ. There are 15 residues in the CDR3. J gave up 1 base and V 1 base, and 3 bases lay outside the gene matches.

The chain recombines TRBV14 with TRBJ1-1, with D possibly TRBD1 on 5 matching bases. V was cut by 1 base and J by 2 bases, with 11 bases left in between. CDR3 length equals 15 residues. From germline, CDR1 is SGHDN and CDR2 FVKESK. The CDR3 loop is CASSQVRTINTEAFF. The CDR3 DNA sequence: TGTGCCAGCAGCCAAGTGAGGACAATAAACACTGAAGCTTTCTTT.

This sequence joins TRBV7-3 and TRBJ2-2, with D maybe TRBD1 (6 bases). The germline V and J ends were trimmed by 5 bases and 4 bases, with 11 bases remaining between them. This CDR3 has 14 amino acids. Germline V gene sequence: CDR1 SGHTA, CDR2 FQGTGA. DNA of the CDR3: TGTGCCAGCAGCCGGGGACAACCCACCGGGGAGCTGTTTTTT. As protein: CASSRGQPTGELFF.

The rearrangement joins TRBV28 to TRBJ1-2; tentatively, D is TRBD1 (6 bases). Trimming took 10 bases from V and 3 from J, leaving 18 bases between them. Germline CDR1 and CDR2: MDHEN and SYDVKM. This CDR3 region has 14 residues. CDR3 nucleotide sequence: TGTGCCACCTCCTCGGGGGGGCGCGACTATGGCTACACCTTC. Its translation is CATSSGGRDYGYTF.

The chain has TRBV9 and TRBJ2-1; D might be TRBD2 (7 bases). Trimming pared 4 bases from V and 3 bases from J, leaving 14 bases between. CDR1 and CDR2 (germline): SGDLS, YYNGEE. The CDR3 is made up of 15 amino acids. CDR3 sequence reads: CASSQGRGHYNEQFF. CDR3 in DNA: TGTGCCAGCAGCCAGGGGCGGGGGCACTACAATGAGCAGTTCTTC.

There are a few counts of this clone. The V gene is TRBV6-5, the J gene TRBJ2-2; 9 nucleotides align to TRBD2. CDR1 MNHEY and CDR2 SVGAGI come from the germline V gene. The CDR3 consists of 15 residues. With 8 bases clipped from V and 0 bases from J, the junction kept 4 bases outside the gene matches. The CDR3 coding sequence is TGTGCCAGCGAAGCGGGGGGATCGAACACCGGGGAGCTGTTTTTT. Its translation: CASEAGGSNTGELFF.

The chain uses TRBV6-5 and TRBJ2-3; TRBD2 aligns across 7 bases. The CDR3 runs to 15 residues. J gave up 0 bases and V 6 bases, and 6 bases lay outside the gene matches. Germline values: CDR1 MNHEY, CDR2 SVGAGI. CDR3: CASRASSGSTDTQYF. CDR3 coding DNA: TGTGCCAGCAGAGCTTCTAGCGGAAGCACAGATACGCAGTATTTT.

The gene calls are TRBV2 and TRBJ2-1, with 7 bases identical to TRBD2. The CDR3 is 15 residues long. The V gene's germline CDR1 is SNHLY and CDR2 FYNNEI. V lost 1 base to trimming and J lost 5 bases; unmatched junction nucleotides: 5. The CDR3 nucleotides read TGTGCCAGCAGTGAAGGGTCTAGCGGACACAATGAGCAGTTCTTC. Its protein product is CASSEGSSGHNEQFF.

CDR3 sequence (DNA): TGTGCCAGCAGCCGGGACAACACCCCGGGGAATGAGCAGTTCTTC. Its protein is CASSRDNTPGNEQFF. The rearrangement links TRBV7-6 to TRBJ2-1; TRBD1 might be the D (6 bases). Germline V lookup: CDR1 SGHVS, CDR2 FNYEAQ. Trimming removed 5 bases from V and 7 bases from J, with 18 bases in between. This CDR3 is built from 15 residues.

V usage is TRBV6-2 or TRBV6-3 and J usage is TRBJ2-1, with D tentatively TRBD2 (5 bases). Looked up from germline, CDR1 is MNHEY and CDR2 is SVGEGT. CDR3 length: 13 residues. V dropped 5 bases and J dropped 9 bases, with 14 bases sitting between them. DNA for the CDR3: TGTGCCAGCAGTGCCCGGTTCGCGGGTGAGCAGTTCTTC. This encodes CASSARFAGEQFF.

This rearrangement joins TRBV6-2 or TRBV6-3 to TRBJ2-5; 10 bases fit TRBD2. The germline CDR1 and CDR2 sequences are MNHEY and SVGEGT. The V and J ends lost 5 bases and 2 bases, in that order; junction bases with no gene match: 8. This CDR3 region has 16 residues. This chain's CDR3 is CASSTPSTSGQETQYF. CDR3 in DNA: TGTGCCAGCAGTACCCCCTCGACTAGCGGGCAAGAGACCCAGTACTTC.

This chain joins TRBV7-3 and TRBJ2-1, with TRBD2 identical over 10 bases. V lost 0 bases and J lost 3; bases outside the gene matches: 2. The CDR3 extends over 16 amino acids. Per germline, CDR1 SGHTA and CDR2 FQGTGA. In DNA, the CDR3 is TGTGCCAGCAGCTTAACGTCTAGCGGGGGCTACAATGAGCAGTTCTTC. It is translated as CASSLTSSGGYNEQFF.

The chain is built from TRBV6-5 and TRBJ2-5, with D perhaps matching TRBD2 (5 bases). Germline V gene data show CDR1 as MNHEY and CDR2 as SVGAGI. The V end lost 5 bases, the J end lost 5 bases, and 18 bases lay between the germline ends. The CDR3 runs to 15 residues. The CDR3 DNA is TGTGCCAGCAGTACCCTATCGTGGGAGCAGGAGACCCAGTACTTC. Protein: CASSTLSWEQETQYF.

Ten or more counts support this clone. This sequence joins TRBV7-9 and TRBJ2-3; D may be TRBD1 (5 bases). The CDR3 sequence is 17 residues long. Germline CDR1 SEHNR, CDR2 FQNEAQ (reference sequence). The V end lost 1 base, the J end lost 2 bases, and 16 bases lay between the germline ends. Here the CDR3 DNA reads TGTGCCAGCAGCTTAGAAGTGGTCTGGGGCAACACAGATACGCAGTATTTT. It encodes CASSLEVVWGNTDTQYF.